The 22 T cell receptor beta chains in this list originate from one sample, sequenced in a study of CD8 T cells in ankylosing spondylitis. TCRdb re-analysed the 5' RACE reads in MiXCR, keeping a single row per CDR3 protein. The repertoire consists of around 230,000 distinct CDR3 sequences, with approximately 7.6% occurring once and the leading ten covering roughly 5%. Input material: blood, either unsorted or a sorted T cell fraction (not recorded which). These receptors all come from a female donor with ankylosing spondylitis or in good health (not recorded which).

In regard to this clonotype: With a much larger clone just one base away, this may be a read error. The V call is TRBV11-2, the J call TRBJ2-2; D uncertain. The V gene's germline CDR1 is SGHAT and CDR2 FQNNGV. This CDR3 spans 16 amino acids. V was cut by 1 base and J by 1 base, with 10 bases left in between. CDR3 coding DNA: TGTGCCAGCAGCTTAGTGGATTCGGGGAACACCGGGGAGCTGTTTTTT. Amino acids: CASSLVDSGNTGELFF.

This clonotype appeared many times. The CDR3 protein is CATSRDKRYTGELFF. CDR3 in DNA: TGTGCCACCAGCAGAGATAAACGATACACCGGGGAGCTGTTTTTT. The gene calls are TRBV15 and TRBJ2-2, with D uncertain. Trimming left V 0 bases short and J 3 bases short, with 8 bases between. The CDR3 extends over 15 amino acids. Germline values: CDR1 LNHNV, CDR2 YYDKDF (reference sequence).

Many counts were recorded for this clonotype. CDR3 residues: CSAGKRESYNEQFF. The CDR3, as DNA: TGCAGTGCCGGGAAGCGGGAGTCCTACAATGAGCAGTTCTTC. This chain connects TRBV20-1 to TRBJ2-1, with 8 bases lining up with TRBD2. V shed 6 bases, J shed 1 base, and the junction held 5 bases outside the gene matches. Germline CDR1 is DFQATT and CDR2 is SNEGSKA (reference sequence). This CDR3 has 14 amino acids.

This clonotype was counted at least ten times. The chain couples TRBV7-7 to TRBJ2-5; perhaps TRBD2 as D (6 bases). This CDR3 has 13 amino acids. The V end lost 5 bases, the J end lost 2 bases, and 9 bases lay between the germline ends. CDR1 is SSHAT and CDR2 is FNYEAQ in the germline V gene (reference sequence). The chain's CDR3 is CASSRAGQETQYF. The CDR3 DNA sequence: TGTGCCAGCAGCCGAGCGGGTCAAGAGACCCAGTACTTC.

V gene TRBV7-9 combines with J gene TRBJ2-1; 7 positions agree with TRBD2. CDR3 length: 16 amino acids. Germline trimming cut 4 bases from V and 5 bases from J; bases unmatched to any gene: 11. Germline V gene data show CDR1 as SEHNR and CDR2 as FQNEAQ (reference sequence). The CDR3, as DNA: TGTGCCAGCAGCTACCTCCTCGGGGAGGGCAACAATGAGCAGTTCTTC. Protein product: CASSYLLGEGNNEQFF.

Many counts were recorded for this clonotype. The chain combines TRBV7-3 with TRBJ2-7, with D maybe TRBD1 (6 bases). The CDR3 consists of 14 residues. The germline V gene has CDR1 SGHTA and CDR2 FQGTGA. V was cut by 4 bases and J by 2 bases, with 12 bases left in between. CDR3 residues: CASSSGTPPYEQYF. CDR3 DNA: TGTGCCAGCAGCTCCGGGACACCACCCTACGAGCAGTACTTC. The variable domain in full, with the rest retrieved from reference TRBV7-3 and TRBJ2-7, is GAGVSQTPSNKVTEKGKYVELRCDPISGHTALYWYRQSLGQGPEFLIYFQGTGAADDSGLPNDRFFAVRPEGSVSTLKIQRTERGDSAVYLCASSSGTPPYEQYFGPGTRLTVT.

This clonotype was found many times. This chain uses TRBV7-9 with TRBJ2-1; D gene unclear. The V end lost 5 bases, the J end lost 9 bases, and 11 bases lay between the germline ends. The V gene's germline CDR1 is SEHNR and CDR2 FQNEAQ (reference sequence). This CDR3 has 12 amino acids. CDR3 in amino acids: CASSLTVSEQFF. The DNA for the CDR3 is TGTGCCAGCAGCCTAACCGTGAGTGAGCAGTTCTTC.

The J gene is TRBJ2-1, the V gene TRBV13, with D possibly matching TRBD2 (6 bases). The CDR3 is 16 amino acids. V lost 5 bases to trimming and J lost 5 bases, with 19 bases between them. Germline CDR1 is PRHDT and CDR2 is FYEKMQ (reference sequence). The CDR3 region has the DNA TGTGCCAGCAGCCAGGGACTGGGACTCCGAAACAATGAGCAGTTCTTC. Its translation is CASSQGLGLRNNEQFF.

This clonotype was detected ten times or more. The chain is built from TRBV7-2 and TRBJ1-6; D is possibly TRBD1 (6 bases). The V gene's germline CDR1 is SGHTA and CDR2 FQGNSA. V gave up 5 bases and J gave up 14 bases, with 19 bases separating them. This CDR3 region has 14 residues. The CDR3 DNA reads as TGTGCCAGCAGCCAAGGGCAGGTCCAGGGGACCCTCCACTTT. It codes for CASSQGQVQGTLHF.

Concerning this clonotype itself: A much larger clone sits a single nucleotide away, making a read error possible. CDR3 residues: CVSRSGLAGGPDTQYF. The DNA for the CDR3 is TGTGTCAGCAGATCCGGACTAGCGGGAGGGCCAGATACGCAGTATTTT. The rearrangement links TRBV6-1 to TRBJ2-3, with 15 bases matching TRBD2. Germline loops: CDR1 MNHNS, CDR2 SASEGT. The CDR3 is 16 amino acids.

At least ten counts were recorded for this clonotype. The chain carries TRBV20-1 and TRBJ2-7; tentatively, D is TRBD2 (6 bases). CDR1 and CDR2 from the germline V gene are DFQATT and SNEGSKA (reference sequence). V was cut by 6 bases and J by 6 bases, with 12 bases left in between. This CDR3 is built from 11 residues. The CDR3 loop reads CSADYRGEQYF. The CDR3 DNA follows: TGCAGTGCGGACTATCGGGGCGAGCAGTACTTC.

This clonotype was seen a handful of times. The chain couples TRBV7-2 to TRBJ2-5; 14 bases match TRBD2. Germline V gene sequence: CDR1 SGHTA, CDR2 FQGNSA. The junction had 3 bases not matched to a gene; V was cut back by 5 bases and J by 4 bases. This CDR3 has 15 residues. The CDR3 loop is CASSATSGRVETQYF. CDR3 bases: TGTGCCAGCAGCGCGACTAGCGGGAGGGTAGAGACCCAGTACTTC.

This clonotype was observed at least ten times. The V gene is TRBV7-8, the J gene TRBJ1-4, with D hard to call. The germline gives CDR1 SGHVS, CDR2 FQNEAQ. The CDR3 has 16 residues. V gave up 2 bases and J gave up 3 bases, with 13 bases separating them. The CDR3 region is CASSLILGAANEKLFF. The DNA for the CDR3 is TGTGCCAGCAGCTTAATCTTGGGTGCTGCTAATGAAAAACTGTTTTTT.

At least ten counts were recorded for this clonotype. The chain employs TRBV12-3 or TRBV12-4 and TRBJ2-5; 8 nucleotides agree with TRBD2. The CDR3 has 14 amino acids. With V trimmed by 6 bases and J by 1 base, 4 bases remained unmatched. CDR3 DNA sequence: TGTGCCAGCAGAGCGGGAGAACTCCAAGAGACCCAGTACTTC. Its protein product is CASRAGELQETQYF.

This clonotype appeared many times. V is TRBV18 and J is TRBJ2-1; 9 bases are shared with TRBD2. V lost 4 bases, J lost 4 bases, and 8 bases stayed unmatched. In germline, CDR1 is KGHSH, CDR2 LQKENI. The CDR3 has 16 residues. The DNA of the CDR3 is TGTGCCAGCTCACTTTCCCTAGCGGGATTGTACAATGAGCAGTTCTTC. It yields the protein CASSLSLAGLYNEQFF.

This clonotype was detected many times. V and J are TRBV25-1 and TRBJ2-7; D gene ambiguous. The CDR3 spans 13 residues. In germline, CDR1 is MGHDK, CDR2 SYGVNS. The germline V and J ends were trimmed by 6 bases and 1 base, with 10 bases remaining between them. The CDR3 loop is CASSDSHSYEQYF. The CDR3 DNA reads TGTGCCAGCAGCGATTCCCATTCCTACGAGCAGTACTTC.

This clonotype was counted many times. This chain uses TRBV10-3 with TRBJ1-5, with 7 bases lining up with TRBD1. V lost 10 bases and J lost 3; bases outside the gene matches: 12. There are 15 residues in the CDR3. The germline V gene encodes CDR1 ENHRY and CDR2 SYGVKD. This CDR3 is CATLWGEGANQPQHF. In DNA, the CDR3 is TGTGCCACCCTCTGGGGGGAGGGGGCCAATCAGCCCCAGCATTTT.

This clonotype has a count of ten or more. The chain recombines TRBV20-1 with TRBJ2-1; no clear D. Germline values: CDR1 DFQATT, CDR2 SNEGSKA (reference sequence). Trimming took off 1 base at V and 0 bases at J, with 10 bases between the two ends. The CDR3 is made up of 15 amino acids. The CDR3, as DNA: TGCAGTGCTAGAGGCAGACCGAGCTCCTACAATGAGCAGTTCTTC. Translating it yields CSARGRPSSYNEQFF.

This clonotype was detected ten times or more. V gene TRBV5-1 combines with J gene TRBJ2-1, with 11 bases aligning to TRBD2. J was trimmed by 4 bases and V by 8 bases; bases with no gene match: 8. CDR3 length: 15 residues. Germline V gene sequence: CDR1 SGHRS, CDR2 YFSETQ. CDR3: CASIPGTSGYNEQFF. The CDR3 DNA reads TGCGCCAGTATACCAGGGACTAGCGGTTACAATGAGCAGTTCTTC. Full variable domain (missing parts from reference TRBV5-1 and TRBJ2-1): KAGVTQTPRYLIKTRGQQVTLSCSPISGHRSVSWYQQTPGQGLQFLFEYFSETQRNKGNFPGRFSGRQFSNSRSEMNVSTLELGDSALYLCASIPGTSGYNEQFFGPGTRLTVL.

This clonotype was detected many times. The chain links TRBV6-5 to TRBJ2-1; D is undetermined. Trimming stripped 0 bases from V and 0 bases from J, with 9 bases between. The germline gives CDR1 MNHEY, CDR2 SVGAGI. This CDR3 comprises 16 residues. The CDR3 DNA sequence: TGTGCCAGCAGTTACTCGTTGGGAAGCTCCTACAATGAGCAGTTCTTC. Translated: CASSYSLGSSYNEQFF.

This clonotype occurred many times. V gene TRBV7-2 combines with J gene TRBJ1-3, with D perhaps TRBD1 (5 bases). V was cut by 2 bases and J by 7 bases, with 15 bases left in between. The CDR3 covers 15 residues. Germline CDR1 is SGHTA and CDR2 is FQGNSA. CDR3 loop: CASSLYGPGGNTIYF. CDR3 sequence (DNA): TGTGCCAGCAGCTTATACGGACCGGGGGGTAACACCATATATTTT.

This clonotype was recorded a few times. V is TRBV18 and J is TRBJ1-5; 9 nucleotides line up with TRBD1. There are 15 residues in the CDR3. Germline CDR1 reads KGHSH; CDR2 reads LQKENI. Trimming removed 3 bases from V and 7 bases from J; junction bases left unmatched: 7. The CDR3 reads CASSPWTGDQQPQHF. CDR3 in DNA: TGTGCCAGCTCACCTTGGACAGGGGATCAGCAGCCCCAGCATTTT.